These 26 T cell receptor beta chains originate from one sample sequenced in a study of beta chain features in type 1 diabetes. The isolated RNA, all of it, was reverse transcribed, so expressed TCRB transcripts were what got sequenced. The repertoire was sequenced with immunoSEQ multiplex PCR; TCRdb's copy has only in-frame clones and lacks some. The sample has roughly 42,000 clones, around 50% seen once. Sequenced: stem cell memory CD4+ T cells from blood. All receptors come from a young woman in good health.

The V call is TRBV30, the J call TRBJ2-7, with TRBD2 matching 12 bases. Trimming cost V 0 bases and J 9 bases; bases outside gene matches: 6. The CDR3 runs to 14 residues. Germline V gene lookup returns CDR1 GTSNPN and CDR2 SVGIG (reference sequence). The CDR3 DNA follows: TGTGCCTGGAGTGTATCTAGCGGGGGGGGACGGCAGTACTTC. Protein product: CAWSVSSGGGRQYF.

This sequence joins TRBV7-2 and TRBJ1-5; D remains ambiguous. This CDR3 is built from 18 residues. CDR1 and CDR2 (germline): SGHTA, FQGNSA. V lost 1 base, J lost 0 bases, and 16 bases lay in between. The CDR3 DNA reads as TGTGCCAGCAGCTTAGAAGCACCCGCTACTTATAGCAATCAGCCCCAGCATTTT. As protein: CASSLEAPATYSNQPQHF.

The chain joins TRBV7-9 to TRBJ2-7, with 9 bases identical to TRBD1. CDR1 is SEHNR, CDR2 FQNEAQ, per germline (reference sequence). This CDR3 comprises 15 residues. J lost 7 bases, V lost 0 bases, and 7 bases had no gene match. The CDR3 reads CASSLADRGGQEQYF. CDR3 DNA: TGTGCCAGCAGCTTAGCGGACAGGGGAGGGCAAGAGCAGTACTTC.

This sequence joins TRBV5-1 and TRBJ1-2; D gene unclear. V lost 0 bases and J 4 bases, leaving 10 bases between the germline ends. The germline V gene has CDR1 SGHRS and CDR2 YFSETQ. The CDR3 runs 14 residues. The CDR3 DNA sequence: TGCGCCAGCAGCTTGGTTTACGCTAGCTATGGCTACACCTTC. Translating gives CASSLVYASYGYTF. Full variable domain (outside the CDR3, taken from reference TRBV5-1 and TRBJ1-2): KAGVTQTPRYLIKTRGQQVTLSCSPISGHRSVSWYQQTPGQGLQFLFEYFSETQRNKGNFPGRFSGRQFSNSRSEMNVSTLELGDSALYLCASSLVYASYGYTFGSGTRLTVV.

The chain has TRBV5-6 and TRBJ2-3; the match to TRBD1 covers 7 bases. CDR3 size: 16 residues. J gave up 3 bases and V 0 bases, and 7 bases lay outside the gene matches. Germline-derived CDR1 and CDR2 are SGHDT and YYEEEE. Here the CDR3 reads CASSLGRGLVTDTQYF. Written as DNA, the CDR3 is TGTGCCAGCAGCTTGGGTAGGGGGCTAGTGACAGATACGCAGTATTTT.

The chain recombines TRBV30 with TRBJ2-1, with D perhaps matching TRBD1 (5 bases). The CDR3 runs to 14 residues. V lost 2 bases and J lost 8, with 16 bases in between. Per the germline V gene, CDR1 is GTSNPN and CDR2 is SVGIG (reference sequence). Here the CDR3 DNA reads TGTGCCTGGAGTAGGAGCAGGGTACGCGATGAGCAGTTCTTC. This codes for CAWSRSRVRDEQFF.

DNA for the CDR3: TGTGCCAGTACTGGGACAGGGCGACGGGGTGAGCAGTTCTTC. This gives the protein CASTGTGRRGEQFF. The rearrangement joins TRBV19 to TRBJ2-1; 9 nucleotides agree with TRBD1. This CDR3 contains 14 residues. Germline CDR1 is LNHDA and CDR2 is SQIVND (reference sequence). Germline trimming cut 7 bases from V and 9 bases from J; bases unmatched to any gene: 10.

The CDR3 is CASSSRGGRSYNEQFF. The DNA for the CDR3 is TGTGCCAGCAGTTCCCGTGGGGGGAGAAGCTACAATGAGCAGTTCTTC. V gene TRBV6-5 combines with J gene TRBJ2-1; TRBD2 might be the D (6 bases). Per the germline V gene, CDR1 is MNHEY and CDR2 is SVGAGI. This CDR3 contains 16 residues. V lost 4 bases and J lost 3, with 16 bases in between.

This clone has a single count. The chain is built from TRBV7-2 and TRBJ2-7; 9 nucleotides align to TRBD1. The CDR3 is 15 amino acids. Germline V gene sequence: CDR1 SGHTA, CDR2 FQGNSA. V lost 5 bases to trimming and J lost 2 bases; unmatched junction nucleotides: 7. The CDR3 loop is CASSLTGGATYEQYF. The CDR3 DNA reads TGTGCCAGCAGCCTAACAGGGGGCGCCACCTACGAGCAGTACTTC.

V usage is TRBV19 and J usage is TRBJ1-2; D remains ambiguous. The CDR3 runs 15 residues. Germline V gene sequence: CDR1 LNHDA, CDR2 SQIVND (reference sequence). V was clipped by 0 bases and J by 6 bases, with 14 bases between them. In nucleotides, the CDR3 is TGTGCCAGTAGTATAGATGCCGGGATTCCCAATGGCTACACCTTC. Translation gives CASSIDAGIPNGYTF.

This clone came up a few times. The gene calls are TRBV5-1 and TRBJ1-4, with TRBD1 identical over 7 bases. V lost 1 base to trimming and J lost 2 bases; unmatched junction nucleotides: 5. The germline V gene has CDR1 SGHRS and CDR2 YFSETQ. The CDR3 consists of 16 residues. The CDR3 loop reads CASSLNRGSTNEKLFF. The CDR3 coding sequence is TGCGCCAGCAGCTTGAACAGGGGATCCACTAATGAAAAACTGTTTTTT.

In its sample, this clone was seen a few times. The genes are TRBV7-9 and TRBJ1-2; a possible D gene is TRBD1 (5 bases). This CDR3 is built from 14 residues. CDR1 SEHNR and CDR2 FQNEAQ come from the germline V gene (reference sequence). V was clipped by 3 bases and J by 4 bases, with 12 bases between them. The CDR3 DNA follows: TGTGCCAGCAGCTTGGCCAGGGATTCCTATGGCTACACCTTC. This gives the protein CASSLARDSYGYTF.

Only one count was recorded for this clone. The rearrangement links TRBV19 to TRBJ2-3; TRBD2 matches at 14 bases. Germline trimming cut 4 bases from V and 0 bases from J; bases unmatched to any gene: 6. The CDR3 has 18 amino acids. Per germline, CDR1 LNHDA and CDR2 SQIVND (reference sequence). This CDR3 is CASSKRLAGGPSTDTQYF. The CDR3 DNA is TGTGCCAGTAGTAAAAGACTAGCGGGAGGGCCGAGCACAGATACGCAGTATTTT.

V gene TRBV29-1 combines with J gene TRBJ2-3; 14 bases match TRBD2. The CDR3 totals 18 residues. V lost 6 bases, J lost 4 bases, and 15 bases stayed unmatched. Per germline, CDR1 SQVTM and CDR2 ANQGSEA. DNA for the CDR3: TGCAGCGTGGGGGGACAGACACCGGGACTAGCGGGAGCAGATACGCAGTATTTT. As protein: CSVGGQTPGLAGADTQYF.

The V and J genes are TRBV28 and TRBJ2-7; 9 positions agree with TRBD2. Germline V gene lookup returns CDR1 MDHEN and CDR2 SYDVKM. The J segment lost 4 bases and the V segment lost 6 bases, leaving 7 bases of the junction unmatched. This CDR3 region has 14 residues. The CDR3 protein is CASRPLAGSYEQYF. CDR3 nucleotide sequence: TGTGCCAGCAGGCCCCTAGCGGGAAGTTACGAGCAGTACTTC.

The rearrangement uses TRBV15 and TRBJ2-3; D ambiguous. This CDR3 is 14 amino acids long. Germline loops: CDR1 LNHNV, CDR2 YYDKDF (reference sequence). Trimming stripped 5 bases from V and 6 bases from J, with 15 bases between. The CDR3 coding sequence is TGTGCCACCAGCTTCCCCTCGCAGATGGATACGCAGTATTTT. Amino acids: CATSFPSQMDTQYF.

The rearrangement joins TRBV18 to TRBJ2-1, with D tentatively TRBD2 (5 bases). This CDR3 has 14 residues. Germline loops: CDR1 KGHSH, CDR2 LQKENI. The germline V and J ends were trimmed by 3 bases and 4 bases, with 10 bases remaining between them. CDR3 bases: TGTGCCAGCTCACCCCCAAGAGGGTACAATGAGCAGTTCTTC. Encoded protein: CASSPPRGYNEQFF.

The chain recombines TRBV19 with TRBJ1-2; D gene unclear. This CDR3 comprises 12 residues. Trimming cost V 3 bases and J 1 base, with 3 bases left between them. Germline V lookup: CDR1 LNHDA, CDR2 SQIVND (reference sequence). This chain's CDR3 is CASSIHNYGYTF. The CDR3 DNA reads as TGTGCCAGTAGTATCCATAACTATGGCTACACCTTC.

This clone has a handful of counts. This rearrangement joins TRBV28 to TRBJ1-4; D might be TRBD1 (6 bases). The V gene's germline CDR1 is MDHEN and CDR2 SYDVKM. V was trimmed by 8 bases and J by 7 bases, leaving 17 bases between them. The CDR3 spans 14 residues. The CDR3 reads CASRVGGAGEKLFF. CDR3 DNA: TGTGCCAGCCGGGTTGGGGGGGCGGGTGAAAAACTGTTTTTT.

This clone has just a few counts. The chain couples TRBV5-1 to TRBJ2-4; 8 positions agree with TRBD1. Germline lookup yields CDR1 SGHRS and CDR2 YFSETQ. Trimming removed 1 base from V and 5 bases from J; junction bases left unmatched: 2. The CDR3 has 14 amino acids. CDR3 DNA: TGCGCCAGCAGCTTGAAGACAGGGGAAAACATTCAGTACTTC. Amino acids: CASSLKTGENIQYF.

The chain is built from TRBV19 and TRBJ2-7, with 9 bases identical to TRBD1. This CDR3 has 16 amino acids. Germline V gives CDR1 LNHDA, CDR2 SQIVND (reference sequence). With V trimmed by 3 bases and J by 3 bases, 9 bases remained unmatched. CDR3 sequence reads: CASSIGIGQGNYEQYF. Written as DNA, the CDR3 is TGTGCCAGTAGTATTGGTATTGGACAGGGGAACTACGAGCAGTACTTC.

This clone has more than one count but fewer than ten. The CDR3 here is CASSLDREGYNEQFF. The CDR3 nucleotides read TGTGCCAGCAGTTTGGACAGGGAAGGTTACAATGAGCAGTTCTTC. V usage is TRBV2 and J usage is TRBJ2-1, with 8 bases aligning to TRBD1. Trimming at V came to 5 bases and at J to 4 bases, leaving 7 bases not matched to a gene. The CDR3 has 15 residues. Germline V gene data show CDR1 as SNHLY and CDR2 as FYNNEI.

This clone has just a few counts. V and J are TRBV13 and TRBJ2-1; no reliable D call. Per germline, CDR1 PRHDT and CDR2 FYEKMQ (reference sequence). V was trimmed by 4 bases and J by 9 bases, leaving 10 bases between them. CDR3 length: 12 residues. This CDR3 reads CASSSQAREQFF. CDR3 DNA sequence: TGTGCCAGCAGCTCGCAGGCTCGTGAGCAGTTCTTC. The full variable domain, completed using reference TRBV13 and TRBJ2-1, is AAGVIQSPRHLIKEKRETATLKCYPIPRHDTVYWYQQGPGQDPQFLISFYEKMQSDKGSIPDRFSAQQFSDYHSELNMSSLELGDSALYFCASSSQAREQFFGPGTRLTVL.

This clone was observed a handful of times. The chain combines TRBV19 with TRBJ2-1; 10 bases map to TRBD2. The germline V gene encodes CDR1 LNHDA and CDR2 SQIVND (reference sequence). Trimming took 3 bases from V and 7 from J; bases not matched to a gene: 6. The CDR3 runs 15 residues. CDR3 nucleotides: TGTGCCAGTAGTATGGTAGCTAGCGGGAGAAATGAGCAGTTCTTC. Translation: CASSMVASGRNEQFF.

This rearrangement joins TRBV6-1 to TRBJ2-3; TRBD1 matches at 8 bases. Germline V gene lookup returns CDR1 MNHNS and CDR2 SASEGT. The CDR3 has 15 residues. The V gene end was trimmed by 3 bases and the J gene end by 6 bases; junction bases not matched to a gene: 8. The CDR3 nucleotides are TGTGCCAGCAGTGATACCGGGACAGGAGGGGATACGCAGTATTTT. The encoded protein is CASSDTGTGGDTQYF.

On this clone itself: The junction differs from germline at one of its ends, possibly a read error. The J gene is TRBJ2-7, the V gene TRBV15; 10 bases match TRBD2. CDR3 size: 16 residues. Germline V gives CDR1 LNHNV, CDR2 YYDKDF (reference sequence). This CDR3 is CATSRDQALAGVPLNF. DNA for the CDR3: TGTGCCACCAGCAGAGATCAGGCGCTAGCGGGAGTCCCCCTTAACTTC.